This passage covers 21 T cell receptor beta chains from one sample sequenced in a study of T-cell memory formation after mild COVID-19. In TCRdb, the 5' RACE reads were re-called with MiXCR into one record per CDR3 protein. The sample includes approximately 450,000 distinct CDR3 sequences, 18% of them seen just once. The sample taken for sequencing was PBMCs or a T cell subset sorted from them (not recorded which). All receptors derive from an adult woman who had mild COVID-19 (a few samples of this study predate the infection). Cell type and time point are not known.

The chain uses TRBV9 and TRBJ2-1, with 7 bases aligning to TRBD2. Germline CDR1 and CDR2: SGDLS and YYNGEE. The ends lost 2 bases at V and 9 bases at J; junction bases unmatched: 11. This CDR3 is 15 amino acids long. The DNA for the CDR3 is TGTGCCAGCAGCGTTGCGGTCTGGGGGAGGGCTGAGCAGTTCTTC. Translation gives CASSVAVWGRAEQFF. The variable domain in full, with the rest retrieved from reference TRBV9 and TRBJ2-1, is DSGVTQTPKHLITATGQRVTLRCSPRSGDLSVYWYQQSLDQGLQFLIQYYNGEERAKGNILERFSAQQFPDLHSELNLSSLELGDSALYFCASSVAVWGRAEQFFGPGTRLTVL.

Only a few counts were recorded for this clonotype. V gene TRBV25-1 combines with J gene TRBJ2-1; 9 bases line up with TRBD2. V was clipped by 7 bases and J by 4 bases; unmatched bases: 8. The CDR3 has 15 amino acids. Germline V gene sequence: CDR1 MGHDK, CDR2 SYGVNS. The CDR3 sequence: CASTGASGMYNEQFF. The CDR3 nucleotides are TGTGCCAGCACGGGCGCTAGCGGGATGTACAATGAGCAGTTCTTC. Drawing the rest from reference TRBV25-1 and TRBJ2-1, the complete variable domain is EADIYQTPRYLVIGTGKKITLECSQTMGHDKMYWYQQDPGMELHLIHYSYGVNSTEKGDLSSESTVSRIRTEHFPLTLESARPSHTSQYLCASTGASGMYNEQFFGPGTRLTVL.

The chain is built from TRBV7-2 and TRBJ2-5; D is perhaps TRBD1 or TRBD2 (5 bases each). The CDR3 is 15 amino acids. Germline CDR1 SGHTA, CDR2 FQGNSA. Trimming stripped 6 bases from V and 4 bases from J, with 18 bases between. CDR3 region: CASSRPGTLGETQYF. In nucleotides, the CDR3 is TGTGCCAGCAGTCGACCAGGGACGCTGGGAGAGACCCAGTACTTC.

This clonotype was observed a handful of times. The rearrangement links TRBV7-9 to TRBJ2-5; TRBD2 agrees at 13 bases. The junction had 12 bases not matched to a gene; V was cut back by 3 bases and J by 5 bases. The CDR3 loop spans 18 amino acids. In germline, CDR1 is SEHNR, CDR2 FQNEAQ (reference sequence). The CDR3 DNA follows: TGTGCCAGCAGCTTCCTTACTAGCGGGAGGGCCTTTGGGGAGACCCAGTACTTC. Translation gives CASSFLTSGRAFGETQYF. The whole variable domain, filled in from reference TRBV7-9 and TRBJ2-5, reads DTGVSQNPRHKITKRGQNVTFRCDPISEHNRLYWYRQTLGQGPEFLTYFQNEAQLEKSRLLSDRFSAERPKGSFSTLEIQRTEQGDSAMYLCASSFLTSGRAFGETQYFGPGTRLLVL.

CDR3 in amino acids: CASSPRSDTYEQYF. In nucleotides, the CDR3 is TGTGCCAGTAGCCCAAGGTCGGATACATACGAGCAGTACTTC. The rearrangement uses TRBV19 and TRBJ2-7; D call uncertain. This CDR3 is 14 amino acids long. Trimming shortened V by 6 bases and J by 4 bases, and 16 bases separated the two germline ends. Germline lookup yields CDR1 LNHDA and CDR2 SQIVND (reference sequence).

The chain carries TRBV6-2 or TRBV6-3 and TRBJ2-5, with 16 positions matching TRBD2. There are 16 residues in the CDR3. V shed 6 bases, J shed 5 bases, and the junction held 6 bases outside the gene matches. Germline values: CDR1 MNHEY, CDR2 SVGEGT. CDR3 bases: TGTGCCAGCAGACCGGGACTAGCGGGGGGGCACGAGACCCAGTACTTC. This codes for CASRPGLAGGHETQYF.

This clonotype was observed many times. The chain joins TRBV12-3 or TRBV12-4 to TRBJ2-5; tentative D call: TRBD1 (6 bases). CDR3 length: 15 residues. With 1 base removed from V and 9 bases from J, the gap between germline ends came to 18 bases. The CDR3 spells CASSLVTNRVTAQYF. CDR3 in DNA: TGTGCCAGCAGTTTAGTGACAAACAGGGTAACTGCCCAGTACTTC.

This clonotype was counted only a few times. The chain links TRBV12-3 or TRBV12-4 to TRBJ2-7; no firm D call. The germline V and J ends were trimmed by 5 bases and 2 bases, with 10 bases remaining between them. The CDR3 covers 13 residues. CDR3 nucleotides: TGTGCCAGCAGTCCCGGGCCAACCTACGAGCAGTACTTC. Protein sequence: CASSPGPTYEQYF.

This chain connects TRBV29-1 to TRBJ1-2, with D perhaps TRBD1 (6 bases). Germline values: CDR1 SQVTM, CDR2 ANQGSEA. V lost 7 bases and J 5 bases, leaving 17 bases between the germline ends. This CDR3 has 13 amino acids. CDR3 coding DNA: TGCAGCGCCGTGGACAGTACCTCTTATGGCTACACCTTC. This translates into CSAVDSTSYGYTF.

This clonotype was picked up a small number of times. The V call is TRBV12-3 or TRBV12-4, the J call TRBJ2-4, with D possibly TRBD1 on 6 matching bases. This CDR3 region has 14 residues. V was clipped by 5 bases and J by 6 bases, with 14 bases between them. The CDR3 region has the DNA TGTGCCAGCAGTACCCAACAGGGTGCAAACATTCAGTACTTC. As protein: CASSTQQGANIQYF.

This clonotype has a handful of counts. This chain uses TRBV3-1 with TRBJ2-7, with 9 positions matching TRBD1. J gave up 4 bases and V 4 bases, and 5 bases lay outside the gene matches. This CDR3 spans 14 amino acids. Germline loops: CDR1 LGHDT, CDR2 YNNKEL (reference sequence). Here the CDR3 reads CASSPGGQGYEQYF. CDR3 DNA sequence: TGTGCCAGCAGCCCAGGGGGACAGGGTTACGAGCAGTACTTC.

J is TRBJ1-2 and V is TRBV10-3, with 9 nucleotides matching TRBD1. The CDR3 is 14 amino acids. The V and J ends lost 5 bases and 3 bases, in that order; junction bases with no gene match: 4. Germline V gene data show CDR1 as ENHRY and CDR2 as SYGVKD. CDR3 region: CAISRTGEDYGYTF. As DNA, the CDR3 is TGTGCCATCAGTCGGACAGGGGAAGACTATGGCTACACCTTC.

This clonotype showed up many times. The rearrangement links TRBV5-1 to TRBJ2-7; D tentatively reads TRBD1 or TRBD2 (5 bases each). The CDR3 is made up of 14 amino acids. With 4 bases removed from V and 1 base from J, the gap between germline ends came to 12 bases. Germline assignment: CDR1 SGHRS and CDR2 YFSETQ. CDR3 in DNA: TGCGCCAGCAGCCGGGACGGACAATCCTACGAGCAGTACTTC. It translates to CASSRDGQSYEQYF.

This clonotype was counted between two and nine times. V is TRBV3-1 and J is TRBJ2-5; either TRBD1 or TRBD2 may fit D (5 bases each). CDR3 size: 16 residues. From germline, CDR1 is LGHDT and CDR2 YNNKEL (reference sequence). Trimming removed 1 base from V and 2 bases from J, with 14 bases in between. Written as DNA, the CDR3 is TGTGCCAGCAGCCAAGGGGGGAGTTTGAGGCAAGAGACCCAGTACTTC. It translates to CASSQGGSLRQETQYF.

This clonotype has only a few counts. The V gene is TRBV27, the J gene TRBJ2-7; the match to TRBD2 covers 7 bases. Germline V CDR1 and CDR2: MNHEY, SMNVEV (reference sequence). The CDR3 totals 18 residues. V lost 0 bases, J lost 4 bases, and 15 bases stayed unmatched. The CDR3 sequence: CASSLSRLKAGAKYEQYF. Here the CDR3 DNA reads TGTGCCAGCAGTTTATCGAGGTTGAAGGCGGGAGCGAAGTACGAGCAGTACTTC.

The gene calls are TRBV5-1 and TRBJ1-2; tentative D call: TRBD1 (6 bases). The germline V gene has CDR1 SGHRS and CDR2 YFSETQ. V was clipped by 0 bases and J by 4 bases, with 10 bases between them. This CDR3 spans 14 amino acids. The CDR3 protein is CASSLDPGAYGYTF. The CDR3 DNA sequence: TGCGCCAGCAGCTTGGATCCAGGGGCCTATGGCTACACCTTC.

The genes are TRBV5-4 and TRBJ1-2; no firm D call. The germline CDR1 and CDR2 sequences are SGHNT and YYREEE (reference sequence). The CDR3 has 15 amino acids. Trimming pared 0 bases from V and 0 bases from J, leaving 9 bases between. DNA of the CDR3: TGTGCCAGCAGCTTGGTGGGCACCTCTAACTATGGCTACACCTTC. Protein product: CASSLVGTSNYGYTF.

The J gene is TRBJ2-1, the V gene TRBV12-2; the table names TRBD1, a call not compared with the DNA. TRBV12-2 has pseudogene status. The CDR3 sequence is 19 residues long. CDR3 residues: CASRSSTYRGRAPPGGQFF. As DNA, the CDR3 is TGTGCAAGTCGCTCCTCGACCTACAGGGGGCGCGCACCCCCGGGCGGGCAGTTCTTC.

This chain links TRBV4-3 with TRBJ1-2; TRBD1 matches at 7 bases. The CDR3 totals 16 residues. Trimming removed 0 bases from V and 7 bases from J; junction bases left unmatched: 11. Per germline, CDR1 LGHNA and CDR2 YSLEER. The CDR3 loop reads CASSQDAGQPIAGYTF. DNA of the CDR3: TGCGCCAGCAGCCAAGACGCGGGACAGCCCATCGCTGGCTACACCTTC.

This clonotype was seen only a few times. This sequence joins TRBV29-1 and TRBJ2-5, with 9 bases fitting TRBD2. V dropped 4 bases and J dropped 5; count of bases not matched to a gene: 5. The CDR3 extends over 13 amino acids. Germline V lookup: CDR1 SQVTM, CDR2 ANQGSEA. CDR3: CSVAAGGQETQYF. CDR3 sequence (DNA): TGCAGCGTTGCCGCGGGGGGGCAGGAGACCCAGTACTTC.

The chain joins TRBV7-6 to TRBJ2-7, with D uncertain. The length of the CDR3 is 13 residues. Germline V gene sequence: CDR1 SGHVS, CDR2 FNYEAQ. The V end lost 2 bases, the J end lost 7 bases, and 12 bases lay between the germline ends. The CDR3 DNA reads TGTGCCAGCAGCTTAAGTTTAGCCCAGGAGCAGTACTTC. Its protein is CASSLSLAQEQYF.